This TCR beta chain was recovered during a study of blood T cell repertoires in COVID-19 (dated by TCRdb to 2020 to 2021). For the wider study: Collaborator samples came from the United States, Italy and Spain and covered acute and convalescent phases of COVID-19. The prospective study material was composed of cDNA or gDNA derived from T cells, B-cell-depleted T cells, or PBMCs. Deeply sampled blood TCRbeta repertoires from subjects exposed to, actively infected with, or recovered from COVID-19 were included in the dataset. The repertoires were released in a freely available public database meant as a resource for research on the immune response to SARS-CoV-2. The samples were drawn from the first 160 participants of the ongoing ImmuneRACE study and from 1,200 or so subjects provided by 6 global collaborators. Sample metadata almost always included a de-identified subject ID, COVID-19 status, age in years and sex. HLA class I and class II types, where available, came from metadata supplied by the sample provider rather than from assay-based typing. What the work shows at the level of the full study, not this receptor alone: Clinical and demographic metadata were provided uncurated, with the amount varying by source and participant.

Participants in the prospective study were aged about 18 to 95 years, lived in 24 United States geographic areas, and enrolled through a virtual design. In the prospective study, participants were assigned to cohorts based on the clinical history participants reported in a screening survey and a study questionnaire. Recovered participants in ImmuneRACE Cohort 3 were defined as having two consecutive negative NP/OP PCR tests, clearance from a healthcare professional, or resolution of symptoms. In the prospective study, mobile phlebotomists collected whole blood, serum and a nasopharyngeal or oropharyngeal swab from each participant. Additional blood draws and questionnaires over an approximately two-month period could optionally be provided by prospective study participants. Before DNA extraction, prospective study blood samples were shipped either frozen or at room temperature. The immunoSEQ Assay, a bias-controlled multiplex PCR, was used to amplify TCRbeta CDR3 regions from genomic DNA. The study's own analysis went as follows. Within the assay, amplification of reference gene primers was used to estimate how many nucleated cells each sample contained. To quantify the absolute abundance of each unique TCRbeta CDR3 rearrangement, sequence reads were collapsed and filtered. For each sample, productive Simpson clonality was calculated as the square root of Simpson's diversity index across productive rearrangements. TCRdb retrieved this table from immuneACCESS and kept in-frame rearrangements only. Not all clones are present; in checked studies, unresolved V genes account for under half, and no reason is known for the remainder. That table supplies the V and J calls and clone size; D and trimming were determined from the DNA. Recorded for this sample are 350,000 to 550,000 clones; around 89% of them occurred a single time. 0.9% to 1.2% of the sample is in the top ten clones.

The V and J ends are trimmed by 5 bases and 8 bases, leaving 17 bases between them. Reading from cysteine to phenylalanine, the CDR3 counts 14 amino acids. Of all the DNA, just the CDR3 is kept, 42 bases in frame from base 1. CDR1 SEHNR and CDR2 FQNEAQ were looked up in the germline V gene (reference sequence). On this clone itself: Which antigen it targets is not known. The input lacks base qualities; no much larger clone sits a single base away.

The specimen was PBMCs or T cells enriched from blood (not recorded which). The sequence came from a man younger than 45 who had recovered from COVID-19. This sequence uses TRBV7-9 and TRBJ2-3; TRBD1 is possibly the D segment (5 matching bases). For the CDR3, the sequence is CASSPNEGVGTQYF. The bases read TGTGCCAGCAGCCCGAATGAAGGGGTCGGTACGCAGTATTTT.